The 16 T cell receptor beta chains listed next were all sequenced from one sample in a study of control samples from healthy donors and cancer patients. Sequencing used immunoSEQ multiplex PCR; TCRdb keeps in-frame clones, though not all of them. The repertoire holds fewer than 70,000 clones, with less than 95% as singletons. The sample taken for sequencing was blood. These receptors all come from a man aged 25-45 years in good health.

The rearrangement uses TRBV18 and TRBJ1-1; D not resolved. The CDR3 has 12 amino acids. Trimming removed 1 base at V and 3 bases at J, with 3 bases between. Per germline, CDR1 KGHSH and CDR2 LQKENI. The CDR3 DNA follows: TGTGCCAGCTCACCACAGTACACTGAAGCTTTCTTT. It specifies CASSPQYTEAFF.

The chain has TRBV9 and TRBJ1-3, with D possibly being TRBD1 (6 bases). The V and J ends lost 3 bases and 8 bases respectively, with 18 bases between them. Germline CDR1 and CDR2: SGDLS and YYNGEE. The CDR3 has 15 residues. CDR3 nucleotides: TGTGCCAGCAGCGGAACCGGGACAAATAGGGACACCATATATTTT. Protein sequence: CASSGTGTNRDTIYF.

The chain has TRBV29-1 and TRBJ1-5; D gene ambiguous. The CDR3 spans 13 residues. Germline CDR1 is SQVTM and CDR2 is ANQGSEA. V was trimmed by 6 bases and J by 1 base, leaving 10 bases between them. In DNA, the CDR3 is TGCAGCGTACGTTCCAGGAGCAATCAGCCCCAGCATTTT. It specifies CSVRSRSNQPQHF.

The chain links TRBV10-1 to TRBJ1-2; D is unresolved. The CDR3 has 16 amino acids. Germline lookup yields CDR1 WNHNN and CDR2 SYGVQD (reference sequence). Trimming took off 2 bases at V and 4 bases at J, with 17 bases between the two ends. The CDR3 region has the DNA TGCGCCAGCAGTGAGGGGCAGCGAAGATTTATCTATGGCTACACCTTC. Encoded protein: CASSEGQRRFIYGYTF.

The V and J genes are TRBV19 and TRBJ1-1; D is uncertain. Per the germline V gene, CDR1 is LNHDA and CDR2 is SQIVND (reference sequence). V lost 2 bases and J 2 bases, leaving 9 bases between the germline ends. The CDR3 has 14 residues. The CDR3: CASSINPPNTEAFF. CDR3 DNA: TGTGCCAGTAGTATAAATCCTCCCAACACTGAAGCTTTCTTT.

The chain carries TRBV29-1 and TRBJ1-5; a weak D match, TRBD1 (5 bases). Germline CDR1 reads SQVTM; CDR2 reads ANQGSEA. Trimming removed 7 bases at V and 2 bases at J, with 15 bases between. The CDR3 consists of 14 residues. The CDR3, as DNA: TGCAGCGCCGTGGTGGGGCAGGGCAATCAGCCCCAGCATTTT. Its translation: CSAVVGQGNQPQHF. The full variable domain, in which reference TRBV29-1 and TRBJ1-5 provide the parts outside the CDR3, is SAVISQKPSRDICQRGTSLTIQCQVDSQVTMMFWYRQQPGQSLTLIATANQGSEATYESGFVIDKFPISRPNLTFSTLTVSNMSPEDSSIYLCSAVVGQGNQPQHFGDGTRLSIL.

As DNA, the CDR3 is TGTGCCATCAACGGCGGGAGGGGCACAGATACGCAGTATTTT. It encodes CAINGGRGTDTQYF. The chain couples TRBV10-3 to TRBJ2-3; 9 bases map to TRBD2. The CDR3 has 14 residues. V lost 7 bases, J lost 1 base, and 3 bases stayed unmatched. The germline V gene encodes CDR1 ENHRY and CDR2 SYGVKD.

The chain couples TRBV12-3 or TRBV12-4 to TRBJ1-2; D remains ambiguous. The V end lost 3 bases, the J end lost 5 bases, and 10 bases lay between the germline ends. The CDR3 loop spans 13 amino acids. The CDR3 spells CASSFIREYGYTF. The CDR3, as DNA: TGTGCCAGCAGTTTTATACGGGAGTATGGCTACACCTTC.

The gene calls are TRBV27 and TRBJ1-2, with 7 bases lining up with TRBD1. The CDR3 contains 14 residues. Germline V gives CDR1 MNHEY, CDR2 SMNVEV (reference sequence). V lost 3 bases and J lost 2; bases outside the gene matches: 3. The CDR3 DNA follows: TGTGCCAGCAGTTTTGAGGGGGCGAACTATGGCTACACCTTC. Translation gives CASSFEGANYGYTF.

The rearrangement uses TRBV7-2 and TRBJ2-7, with 11 positions matching TRBD1. Looked up from germline, CDR1 is SGHTA and CDR2 is FQGNSA. The junction had 5 bases not matched to a gene; V was cut back by 1 base and J by 3 bases. This CDR3 contains 16 residues. CDR3 loop: CASSLGGQGVIYEQYF. The CDR3 region has the DNA TGTGCCAGCAGCTTAGGGGGACAGGGGGTAATCTACGAGCAGTACTTC.

V gene TRBV15 combines with J gene TRBJ1-5; 8 bases line up with TRBD1. The CDR3 covers 16 residues. Looked up from germline, CDR1 is LNHNV and CDR2 is YYDKDF (reference sequence). J gave up 7 bases and V 4 bases, and 12 bases lay outside the gene matches. The CDR3 DNA follows: TGTGCCACCAGCACTCGGACAGGGCGGGGTTGGCAGCCCCAGCATTTT. Translating it yields CATSTRTGRGWQPQHF.

The J gene is TRBJ2-4, the V gene TRBV3-1 (or the pseudogene TRBV3-2); 10 bases match TRBD1. V lost 6 bases and J lost 8; bases outside the gene matches: 7. Germline V gene sequence: CDR1 LGHDT, CDR2 YNNKEL (reference sequence). This CDR3 is 14 amino acids long. The CDR3 nucleotides are TGTGCCAGCAGTCGGACAGGGGGGTTGCACATTCAGTACTTC. Protein product: CASSRTGGLHIQYF.

The chain couples TRBV18 to TRBJ1-3, with D hard to call. This CDR3 region has 14 residues. V was clipped by 2 bases and J by 0 bases, with 5 bases between them. CDR1 is KGHSH, CDR2 LQKENI, per germline. The CDR3 loop is CASSPADSGNTIYF. The CDR3 DNA reads TGTGCCAGCTCACCAGCCGACTCTGGAAACACCATATATTTT.

V usage is TRBV5-1 and J usage is TRBJ2-7; perhaps TRBD2 as D (6 bases). CDR3 length: 16 amino acids. The V and J ends lost 4 bases and 0 bases respectively, with 17 bases between them. CDR1 SGHRS and CDR2 YFSETQ come from the germline V gene. CDR3 region: CASSPGDVVSSYEQYF. In DNA, the CDR3 is TGCGCCAGCAGCCCGGGGGACGTAGTGAGCTCCTACGAGCAGTACTTC.

The rearrangement joins TRBV13 to TRBJ2-2, with D unclear. The CDR3 runs 13 residues. V shed 3 bases and J shed 3 bases, with 5 bases lying between them. From germline, CDR1 is PRHDT and CDR2 FYEKMQ (reference sequence). This CDR3 is CASSFEDTGELFF. The CDR3 region has the DNA TGTGCCAGCAGCTTTGAGGACACCGGGGAGCTGTTTTTT.

The V gene is TRBV5-6, the J gene TRBJ1-5, with a tentative D call TRBD1 (6 bases). CDR1 is SGHDT and CDR2 is YYEEEE in the germline V gene. This CDR3 comprises 12 residues. V was trimmed by 4 bases and J by 7 bases, leaving 9 bases between them. CDR3 residues: CASSEGGQPQHF. The DNA for the CDR3 is TGTGCCAGCAGCGAAGGGGGGCAGCCCCAGCATTTT.